The clone carrying this T cell receptor (beta chain) was found many times. The antigen remains undetermined. Newly diagnosed hyperthyroidism donors, aged 18 to 65, duration under 2 months. This specimen comes from a study of Graves' ophthalmopathy and Graves' hyperthyroidism. Study-level points and caveats: Thyroid clonotypes that were expanded above 0.001 frequency mostly also appeared in blood. Stable hyperthyroidism and ophthalmopathy were told apart by a 13-signature model, which achieved roughly 89% sensitivity and roughly 80% specificity.

Amplification targeted the TCR beta CDR3 regions, with RNA transcripts as the source material. Second-round multiplex PCR came after first-round RT-PCR with HTBI primers. TCRdb reanalysed the multiplex PCR reads using MiXCR and keeps one entry per CDR3 protein. The profile covers around 1,000,000 distinct CDR3 sequences, with 36% appearing a single time and roughly 10% taken by the ten largest. The CDR3 totals 14 residues. V was shortened by 3 bases and J by 6 bases, with 17 bases between the two germline ends. Per germline, CDR1 DFQATT and CDR2 SNEGSKA (reference sequence). This rearrangement joins TRBV20-1 to TRBJ1-2; a weak D match, TRBD1 (6 bases). Source material: peripheral blood or thyroid tissue (not recorded which). The TCR comes from an adult man with Graves' hyperthyroidism. CDR3 sequence: CSARGAGIRNGYTF. DNA of the CDR3: TGCAGTGCTAGGGGGGCGGGTATACGGAATGGCTACACCTTC.